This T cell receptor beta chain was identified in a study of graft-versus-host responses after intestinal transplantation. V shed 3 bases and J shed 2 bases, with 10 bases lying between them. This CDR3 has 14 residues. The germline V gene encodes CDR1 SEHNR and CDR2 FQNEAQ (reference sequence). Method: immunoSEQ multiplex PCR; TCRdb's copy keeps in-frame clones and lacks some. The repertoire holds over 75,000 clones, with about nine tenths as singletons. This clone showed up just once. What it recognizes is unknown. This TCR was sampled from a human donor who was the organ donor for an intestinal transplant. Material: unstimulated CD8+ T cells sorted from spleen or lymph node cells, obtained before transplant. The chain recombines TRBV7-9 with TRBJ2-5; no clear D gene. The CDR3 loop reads CASSFSPDQETQYF. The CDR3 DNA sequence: TGTGCCAGCAGCTTCTCACCAGATCAAGAGACCCAGTACTTC.